This TCR beta chain emerged from a study of Ad26.COV2.S vaccination and SARS-CoV-2 variants. Across the whole study: Ad26.COV2.S arm of COV1001 included the donor. Intramuscular Ad26.COV2.S doses were given once or twice, 56 days apart.

Assay: immunoSEQ multiplex PCR; the TCRdb copy retains only in-frame clones and omits some. This table holds roughly 350,000 clones, around 89% found once. Details on this clone: The antigen remains undetermined.

Findings of the study overall: Recipients of vaccine and of placebo showed similar breadth of their non-spike TCR repertoires.

V dropped 6 bases and J dropped 0 bases, with 15 bases sitting between them. CDR3 length: 16 amino acids. Germline CDR1 is SGHAT and CDR2 is FQNNGV. Treatment specified: 15 to 20 received Ad26.COV2.S at low or high dose, single or two shots; roughly 5 received placebo; per-sample allocation not given. The investigators took samples on day 63 after the first vaccine or placebo injection. This sequence was found in a person between 18 and 65 years old who received the Ad26.COV2.S COVID-19 vaccine or a placebo. This sample comprised peripheral blood, obtained in a trial of Ad26.COV2.S vaccine versus placebo. The V call is TRBV11-2, the J call TRBJ1-3, with D unclear. The CDR3 protein is CASRLTGMDSGNTIYF. In nucleotides, the CDR3 is TGTGCCAGCAGACTCACTGGCATGGACTCTGGAAACACCATATATTTT.